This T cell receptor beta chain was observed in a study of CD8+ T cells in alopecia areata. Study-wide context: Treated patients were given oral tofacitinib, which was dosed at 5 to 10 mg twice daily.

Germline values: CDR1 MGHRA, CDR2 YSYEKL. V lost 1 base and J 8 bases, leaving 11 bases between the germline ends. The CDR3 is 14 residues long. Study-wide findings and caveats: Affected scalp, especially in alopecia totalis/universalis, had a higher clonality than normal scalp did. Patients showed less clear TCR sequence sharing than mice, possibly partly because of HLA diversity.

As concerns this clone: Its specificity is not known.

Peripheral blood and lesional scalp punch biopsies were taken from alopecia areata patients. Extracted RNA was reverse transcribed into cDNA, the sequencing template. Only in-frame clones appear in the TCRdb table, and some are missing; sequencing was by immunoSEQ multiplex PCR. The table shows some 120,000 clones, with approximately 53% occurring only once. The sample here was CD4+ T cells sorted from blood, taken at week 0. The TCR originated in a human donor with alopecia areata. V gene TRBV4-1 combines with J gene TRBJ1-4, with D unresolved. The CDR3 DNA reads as TGCGCCAGCAGCCAAGGGGAGAGATACGAAAAACTGTTTTTT. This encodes CASSQGERYEKLFF.